The present entry profiles one TCR beta chain with its context. The antigen is not known. Amplification used 60 Vbeta primers and 13 Jbeta primers. The repertoire was sequenced with immunoSEQ multiplex PCR; TCRdb's copy has only in-frame clones and lacks some. The sample includes fewer than 85,000 clones, about four fifths of them seen just once. This record comes from a study of cytomegalovirus exposure and HLA in healthy donors. Study-level points and caveats: What a later analysis showed was that several of the most significant clusters appeared linked to common viral pathogens. 150 or so TCR beta chains were listed as cytomegalovirus-associated. Analysis was performed later, and it showed HLA-associated TCR beta chains to be more clonally expanded than equally common others.

Germline CDR1 reads SGDLS; CDR2 reads YYNGEE. This CDR3 comprises 16 residues. Unmatched junction bases numbered 7, after V lost 4 bases and J lost 4 bases. This clonotype was obtained from a man aged 18 to 35 in good health and CMV-seropositive. The V gene is TRBV9, the J gene TRBJ2-1, with TRBD2 matching 11 bases. Sequencing input: PBMCs. The CDR3 DNA reads TGTGCCAGCAGCCTCTCGACTAGCGGGGATTACAATGAGCAGTTCTTC. Amino acid sequence: CASSLSTSGDYNEQFF.